These 18 T cell receptor beta chains originate from one sample sequenced in a study of T cell responses to AZD1222 COVID-19 vaccine. TCRdb keeps only in-frame clones here, not all; method: immunoSEQ multiplex PCR. Of about 94,000 clones detected, approximately 90% appear once; the ten largest clones hold over 10%. Sequenced material: peripheral blood, taken 28 days after the second AZD1222 dose. Receptors were obtained from an adult who received the AZD1222 COVID-19 vaccine.

The genes are TRBV27 and TRBJ2-3; TRBD2 matches at 10 bases. CDR1 MNHEY and CDR2 SMNVEV come from the germline V gene (reference sequence). V was clipped by 6 bases and J by 2 bases; unmatched bases: 8. The CDR3 runs to 16 residues. The CDR3 bases are TGTGCCAGCAGCCGACTAGCGGGCTCGTCCACAGATACGCAGTATTTT. Its protein product is CASSRLAGSSTDTQYF.

This sequence joins TRBV28 and TRBJ1-1; D gene uncertain. With 10 bases removed from V and 5 bases from J, the gap between germline ends came to 14 bases. This CDR3 contains 12 residues. CDR1 is MDHEN and CDR2 is SYDVKM in the germline V gene. The CDR3 DNA reads TGTGCCACTTACAGTATAAGGACTGAAGCTTTCTTT. This codes for CATYSIRTEAFF.

The chain uses TRBV6-5 and TRBJ1-2; D is uncertain. Germline V gene lookup returns CDR1 MNHEY and CDR2 SVGAGI. The CDR3 consists of 13 residues. Trimming cost V 4 bases and J 0 bases, with 6 bases left between them. CDR3 nucleotide sequence: TGTGCCAGCAGTTTCGGGACTAACTATGGCTACACCTTC. Its protein product is CASSFGTNYGYTF.

With respect to this clone: A junction boundary mismatches the germline segment, possibly from a read error. The chain is built from TRBV7-7 and TRBJ2-5; D gene uncertain. Germline lookup yields CDR1 SSHAT and CDR2 FNYEAQ (reference sequence). This CDR3 region has 14 residues. The CDR3, as DNA: TGTGCTAGCAGCCCCCAAGGGCCGTCGGAGACCCAGTACTTC. It translates to CASSPQGPSETQYF.

This chain connects TRBV11-2 to TRBJ1-3, with D possibly TRBD1 on 5 matching bases. CDR1 SGHAT and CDR2 FQNNGV come from the germline V gene. V lost 5 bases and J 1 base, leaving 12 bases between the germline ends. The length of the CDR3 is 15 residues. The CDR3 reads CASSPRQSSGNTIYF. The DNA for the CDR3 is TGTGCCAGCAGCCCCCGACAGTCTTCTGGAAACACCATATATTTT.

The gene calls are TRBV5-4 and TRBJ2-5, with D unclear. The ends were cut back, 2 bases at V and 3 bases at J, with 8 bases in the middle. This CDR3 has 13 residues. Germline V gene sequence: CDR1 SGHNT, CDR2 YYREEE (reference sequence). CDR3: CASSFAAEETQYF. For the CDR3, the DNA is TGTGCCAGCAGCTTTGCGGCAGAAGAGACCCAGTACTTC.

This chain uses TRBV9 with TRBJ1-2; D unresolved. Germline V gene data show CDR1 as SGDLS and CDR2 as YYNGEE. V lost 3 bases, J lost 4 bases, and 13 bases lay in between. This CDR3 is 14 amino acids long. CDR3 DNA: TGTGCCAGCAGCGACCATCACGGCCCCTATGGCTACACCTTC. Protein: CASSDHHGPYGYTF. Looking up the rest from reference TRBV9 and TRBJ1-2 gives the full variable domain: DSGVTQTPKHLITATGQRVTLRCSPRSGDLSVYWYQQSLDQGLQFLIQYYNGEERAKGNILERFSAQQFPDLHSELNLSSLELGDSALYFCASSDHHGPYGYTFGSGTRLTVV.

The rearrangement joins TRBV11-3 to TRBJ1-1, with D unclear. Trimming stripped 9 bases from V and 1 base from J, with 15 bases between. The CDR3 totals 14 residues. Germline CDR1 SGHNT, CDR2 YENEEA. CDR3 residues: CASAVGVGNTEAFF. The CDR3 bases are TGTGCCAGTGCGGTTGGGGTAGGGAACACTGAAGCTTTCTTT.

The chain uses TRBV21-1 and TRBJ2-3; TRBD1 was called by the table and not checked on the DNA. TRBV21-1 is a recognized pseudogene. This CDR3 has 15 amino acids. The CDR3 here is CASSQRDKATDTQYF. DNA for the CDR3: TGTGCCAGCAGCCAACGGGACAAAGCCACAGATACGCAGTATTTT.

The chain has TRBV27 and TRBJ2-7; 10 bases are shared with TRBD1. Losses at the gene ends were 5 bases for V and 5 bases for J; bases not matched to a gene: 9. Germline V CDR1 and CDR2: MNHEY, SMNVEV (reference sequence). The CDR3 loop spans 15 amino acids. The CDR3 loop reads CASSLGGQGDHEQYF. CDR3 bases: TGTGCCAGCAGTCTCGGCGGACAGGGGGACCACGAGCAGTACTTC.

The V call is TRBV10-3, the J call TRBJ2-6, with a tentative D call TRBD1 (5 bases). V lost 3 bases, J lost 3 bases, and 15 bases lay in between. In germline, CDR1 is ENHRY, CDR2 SYGVKD. The CDR3 is 17 residues long. The chain's CDR3 is CAISEGHQRNGANVLTF. CDR3 in DNA: TGTGCCATCAGTGAAGGACACCAGAGAAATGGGGCCAACGTCCTGACTTTC.

V gene TRBV6-4 combines with J gene TRBJ1-1, with TRBD1 as a possible D gene (5 bases). Deletions cut 0 bases from V and 4 bases from J, with 6 bases between. Germline lookup yields CDR1 MRHNA and CDR2 SNTAGT. This CDR3 contains 13 residues. The CDR3 nucleotides are TGTGCCAGCAGTGACTCCGGGGGCACTGAAGCTTTCTTT. Its protein product is CASSDSGGTEAFF.

The chain is built from TRBV18 and TRBJ2-7; D might be TRBD1 (6 bases). This CDR3 has 15 residues. The germline V and J ends were trimmed by 2 bases and 1 base, with 12 bases remaining between them. CDR1 is KGHSH and CDR2 is LQKENI in the germline V gene. This CDR3 is CASSPSGQSSYEQYF. CDR3 DNA: TGTGCCAGCTCACCATCCGGACAGAGTTCCTACGAGCAGTACTTC.

This clone has just a few counts. The J gene is TRBJ2-7, the V gene TRBV3-1 (or the pseudogene TRBV3-2), with unresolved D. Germline V gives CDR1 LGHDT, CDR2 YNNKEL (reference sequence). The V end was cut by 0 bases, the J end by 3 bases, with 6 bases between. This CDR3 is built from 13 residues. CDR3 in DNA: TGTGCCAGCAGCCAAGAAGCTCACTACGAGCAGTACTTC. Protein: CASSQEAHYEQYF.

The DNA for the CDR3 is TGTGCCAGTAGTACTCCGGGACTGGGGCATTCACCCCTCCACTTT. Translated, it gives CASSTPGLGHSPLHF. The chain links TRBV19 to TRBJ1-6, with D possibly TRBD1 on 5 matching bases. V lost 4 bases to trimming and J lost 8 bases, with 15 bases between them. This CDR3 region has 15 residues. In germline, CDR1 is LNHDA, CDR2 SQIVND (reference sequence).

This clone was recorded only once. V and J are TRBV6-1 and TRBJ2-5, with D uncertain. This CDR3 region has 13 residues. V gave up 0 bases and J gave up 1 base, with 3 bases separating them. CDR1 is MNHNS and CDR2 is SASEGT in the germline V gene. The CDR3 nucleotides are TGTGCCAGCAGTGAAGCCCCCCAAGAGACCCAGTACTTC. Protein sequence: CASSEAPQETQYF.

The J gene is TRBJ1-6, the V gene TRBV6-5; D is perhaps TRBD1 (6 bases). Germline V lookup: CDR1 MNHEY, CDR2 SVGAGI. This CDR3 has 16 amino acids. The V gene lost 2 bases and the J gene lost 6 bases, with 14 bases spanning the gap. The DNA of the CDR3 is TGTGCCAGCAGTTACACCGGCAGGGGCATTAATTCACCCCTCCACTTT. This translates into CASSYTGRGINSPLHF.

The chain joins TRBV7-9 to TRBJ2-5; 14 nucleotides match TRBD2. CDR1 and CDR2 from the germline V gene are SEHNR and FQNEAQ (reference sequence). The CDR3 is 16 residues long. V trimming: 4 bases; J trimming: 4 bases; junction bases outside the gene matches: 5. The CDR3, as DNA: TGTGCCAGCAGCTCGACTAGCGGGGGGGCTAGAGAGACCCAGTACTTC. As protein: CASSSTSGGARETQYF.